The T cell receptor beta chain described here comes from a study of blood T cell repertoires in COVID-19 (dated by TCRdb to the early 2020s). Regarding the research as a whole: The collaborator samples originated in the United States, Italy and Spain and spanned the acute and convalescent phases of COVID-19. HLA class I and class II types, where available, came from metadata supplied by the sample provider rather than from assay-based typing. The sample metadata nearly always contained a de-identified subject ID, COVID-19 status, age in years and sex. The samples were drawn from the first 160 participants of the ongoing ImmuneRACE study and from roughly 1,300 subjects provided by 6 global collaborators. The repertoires were released in a freely available public database meant as a resource for research on the immune response to SARS-CoV-2. The dataset comprised deeply sampled blood TCRbeta repertoires from subjects exposed to, actively infected with, or recovered from COVID-19. The prospective study material was composed of cDNA or gDNA derived from T cells, B-cell-depleted T cells, or PBMCs.

Each collaborating institution followed its own protocols to collect whole blood in K2EDTA tubes. For TCRbeta analysis, collaborator samples were shipped as frozen whole blood, as isolated PBMCs, or as DNA extracted from either sample type. The CDR3 runs 18 amino acids, cysteine and phenylalanine included. This entry keeps only the CDR3 DNA: 54 bases, framed from base 1. The V end gives up 5 bases and the J end 6 bases, leaving 18 bases in the junction not matched to a gene. The germline V gene sets CDR1 to SGHVS and CDR2 to FQNEAQ. TCRbeta CDR3 regions were amplified from genomic DNA by means of the immunoSEQ Assay, a bias-controlled multiplex PCR. The original pipeline was this. Nucleated cell counts per sample were estimated from amplification of reference gene primers within the assay. Sequence reads were collapsed and filtered to measure the absolute abundance of every unique TCRbeta CDR3 rearrangement. For each sample, productive Simpson clonality was calculated by taking the square root of Simpson's diversity index across productive rearrangements. The immuneACCESS repertoire file appears here via TCRdb, limited to in-frame rearrangements. These files lack a portion of the clones; in checked studies, under half of the deficit traces to unresolved V genes, and the cause of the others is not known. The D gene and trimming were derived from the DNA, and the V and J assignments and clone size from that table. The sample data list under 250,000 clones, and 75% to 90% of these were observed just once. Of the sample, 4% to 5.5% is held by the ten largest clones.

About this clone itself: What this receptor recognizes is not known. There are no base qualities to consult, and no much larger clone falls within one base.

Broader findings and caveats from the paper: How much clinical and demographic metadata was included differed by source and by participant, and the metadata was provided uncurated.

This receptor was obtained from a woman between 35 and 50 years old with acute or convalescent COVID-19. Material: peripheral blood. The V gene is TRBV7-8 and the J gene is TRBJ1-4; a stretch of 7 junction bases matches TRBD1. The CDR3: CASSPKPRGQSRDEKLFF. The DNA sequence is TGTGCCAGCAGCCCTAAACCCCGGGGACAGTCTAGGGATGAAAAACTGTTTTTT.